Described below is a single TCR beta chain sequence and its context. The antigen it binds to is not known. Nothing much larger sits one base from this clone, and base qualities are not available. This entry comes from a study of Ad26.COV2.S vaccination and SARS-CoV-2 variants (TCRdb year 2021). Concerning the study at large: Donors in the vaccine arm were drawn from COV1001, a multicentre, randomized, double-blind, placebo-controlled phase I-IIa trial testing Ad26.COV2.S in healthy adults. Ad26.COV2.S was administered intramuscularly at a dose of 5x10^10 or 1x10^11 viral particles, either as one shot or as two shots given 56 days apart. The specificity and breadth of SARS-CoV-2-reactive T cell receptors after Ad26.COV2.S vaccination were assessed by TCRbeta repertoire sequencing. The TCR-sequenced set comprised around 30 samples: around 20 Ad26.COV2.S vaccine recipients, 5 placebo recipients and 8 SARS-CoV-2 convalescent individuals. Trial participants were randomized into five groups of five: low-dose or high-dose Ad26.COV2.S given once or twice, or placebo on both occasions. Investigators remained blinded to trial group allocation during experiments and outcome assessment.

The immunoSEQ Assay was the method used to sequence TCRbeta CDR3 regions. After extraction, genomic DNA underwent amplification by bias-controlled multiplex PCR, followed by high-throughput sequencing. The published analysis was carried out like this. To quantify the absolute abundance of every unique TCRbeta CDR3 region, sequences were collapsed and filtered. T cell fraction was estimated by normalization of TCRbeta template counts to usable DNA, with usable DNA being measured through amplification of reference genes present in all nucleated cells. Repertoire TCRs were annotated as SARS-CoV-2-specific by exact matching of V gene, CDR3 amino acid sequence and J gene to a known reactive TCR set. The reference SARS-CoV-2 TCR set was obtained from MIRA and was filtered for enrichment in COVID-19-positive ImmuneCODE repertoires, whereby public or cross-reactive TCRs were removed. Using the MIRA antigens, annotated TCRs were further analysed by specific ORF or by position within an ORF. Breadth was defined as annotated unique rearrangements over total unique productive rearrangements; depth was the summed frequency of those rearrangements. Two-sided Wilcoxon rank-sum tests were applied when comparing TCR breadth between groups. This is the immuneACCESS table as TCRdb keeps it, with only in-frame sequences that have V and J called. A part of the clones is gone; compared with another copy, unresolved V genes explain less than half, and the rest is unexplained. The V and J calls and clone size come from that table; D and trimming were worked out from the DNA. The sample yields around 450,000 clones; roughly 88% were counted once. Roughly 4% of the sample is in the top ten clones.

The CDR1 and CDR2 encoded by the germline V gene are SNHLY and FYNNEI. Deletion took 4 bases off V and 9 bases off J, with a span of 9 bases between the germline ends. The CDR3 contains 11 residues, cysteine and phenylalanine counted. Kept here is only the CDR3 DNA, which spans 33 bases and is read in frame from base 1. What the treatment or condition label conveys for this sample: approximately 18 received Ad26.COV2.S at low or high dose, single or two shots; about 5 received placebo; per-sample allocation not given. Repertoires of vaccine and placebo recipients were sequenced from samples collected on day 63 after the first injection. Between 29 July and 7 August 2020, Cohort 1b enrolled fewer than 30 adults aged 18-55 years at one site in Boston, USA. Ad26.COV2.S was a replication-incompetent adenovirus type 26 vector expressing a prefusion-stabilized SARS-CoV-2 spike protein from the original Wuhan strain.

Paper-wide results and their limitations: Ad26.COV2.S recipients had higher spike-specific TCR breadth than placebo recipients (P = 0.0014). Vaccine and placebo recipients had comparable non-spike TCR breadth, which fits with the vaccine containing only spike. The study was not powered to compare responses between vaccine doses or regimens. The authors noted that the TCR breadth and depth analyses may have underestimated total T cell responses. Substantial breadth of spike-specific CD8+ and CD4+ T cell responses was reported after vaccination.

The source is a person between 18 and 60 years old who received the Ad26.COV2.S COVID-19 vaccine or a placebo. The sequencing here drew on peripheral blood, taken in a trial of Ad26.COV2.S vaccine versus placebo. This receptor chain uses TRBV2 and TRBJ2-5, with the D gene too uncertain to name. The CDR3 here reads CASSVGLAQYF. Read as DNA, the sequence is TGTGCCAGCAGTGTGGGTCTAGCCCAGTACTTC.